This T cell receptor (beta chain) was recorded in a study of control samples from healthy donors and cancer patients. Assay: immunoSEQ multiplex PCR; the TCRdb copy retains only in-frame clones and omits some. The data show about 150,000 clones, 93% seen once. Germline V lookup: CDR1 DFQATT, CDR2 SNEGSKA (reference sequence). This CDR3 has 15 residues. V lost 3 bases, J lost 6 bases, and 21 bases lay in between. The clonotype was recovered from a man aged 45-60 years in good health. The chain employs TRBV20-1 and TRBJ2-7, with D perhaps being TRBD1 or TRBD2 (5 bases each). Sequences were obtained from blood. CDR3 nucleotides: TGCAGTGCTAGTGGTGCCGGGGCGGTCGCGGCCGAGCAGTACTTC. This codes for CSASGAGAVAAEQYF.